Listed below are T cell receptor beta chains from one sample, sequenced in a study of PD-L1 blockade in urothelial cancer. Assay used: immunoSEQ multiplex PCR; TCRdb lists only in-frame clones, some missing. The data show tens of thousands of clones, approximately 86% seen once. The source was PBMCs, collected around atezolizumab (anti-PD-L1) treatment. The receptors originated from a man in his sixties with urothelial cancer. Each CDR3 is given with its conserved first and last residue. The D gene is left open where the match is weak. Clone size is not always given. Where it is, it says once, few, many or a class for expanded clones.

J: TRBJ1-2; D: TRBD1; V: TRBV30; size: .; DNA: TGTGCCTGGAGTGACAGAGACAGGGTGGCCTCTGGCTATGGCTACACCTTC; CDR3: CAWSDRDRVASGYGYTF
J: TRBJ2-7; D: .; V: TRBV5-1; size: .; DNA: TGCGCCAGCAGCTTGGAGTTTCGGGGGAATTCCATCTACGAGCAGTACTTC; CDR3: CASSLEFRGNSIYEQYF
J: TRBJ2-5; D: TRBD2; V: TRBV28; size: .; DNA: TGTGCCAGCAGTTACGGGACTAGCGGGACGCGCGTTAACCAGTACTTC; CDR3: CASSYGTSGTRVNQYF
J: TRBJ2-2; D: TRBD2; V: TRBV7-3; size: once; DNA: TGTGCCAGCAGCTTAAACACCGGGGGGGGCTACACCGGGGAGCTGTTTTTT; CDR3: CASSLNTGGGYTGELFF
J: TRBJ1-5; D: .; V: TRBV5-8; size: once; DNA: TGTGCCAGCAGCCCGGGGTTTGGGGGCGAGCCCCAGCATTTT; CDR3: CASSPGFGGEPQHF
J: TRBJ1-6; D: .; V: TRBV4-3; size: .; DNA: TGCGCCAGCAGCCAAGCAGGCGCAGGCCCAGGTTCACCCCTCCACTTT; CDR3: CASSQAGAGPGSPLHF
J: TRBJ1-1; D: .; V: TRBV5-1; size: once; DNA: TGCGCCAGCAGCTTGGACGGCGGGAACACTGAAGCTTTCTTT; CDR3: CASSLDGGNTEAFF
J: TRBJ1-6; D: .; V: TRBV5-1; size: .; DNA: TGCGCCAGCAGCTTGGCCGGTCCTTCCTATAATTCACCCCTCCACTTT; CDR3: CASSLAGPSYNSPLHF
J: TRBJ1-2; D: .; V: TRBV28; size: .; DNA: TGTGCCACCGTACAGGGACGGTATGGCTACACCTTC; CDR3: CATVQGRYGYTF
J: TRBJ2-2; D: .; V: TRBV9; size: .; DNA: TGTGCCAGCAGCCAGCGTGGCACCGGGGAGCTGTTTTTT; CDR3: CASSQRGTGELFF